The rows below give T cell receptor beta chains drawn from one sample of a study of T-cell reconstitution after alpha-beta-depleted transplantation in children. TCRdb called the PCR reads again in MiXCR, with one record for every CDR3 protein. The repertoire consists of 200,000 to 300,000 distinct CDR3 sequences, with around 12% occurring once and the leading ten covering around 2.8%. Sequenced material: PBMCs from the stem cell graft donor, taken from the stem cell graft. The receptors originated from a human donor who donated a stem cell graft to a child with acute lymphoblastic leukemia. The CDR3 runs from the conserved cysteine through the conserved F or W. A D gene is named only where the DNA matches it firmly. A clone size is listed for some rows: how often the clone was seen (once, few, many), or a class if it is expanded.

TRBV7-8,many,TRBJ1-3,.,CASRVEQGREGTIYF,TGTGCCAGCAGGGTAGAACAGGGCCGGGAGGGCACCATATATTTT
TRBV3-1,many,TRBJ2-3,TRBD2,CASSFNTGGGEDTQYF,TGTGCCAGCAGCTTTAACACTGGGGGGGGTGAAGATACGCAGTATTTT
TRBV5-1,many,TRBJ1-2,.,CASSGGLRLANYGYTF,TGCGCCAGCAGCGGGGGACTGCGTTTAGCCAACTATGGCTACACCTTC
TRBV18,many,TRBJ1-5,.,CASSPPGQLNQPQHF,TGTGCCAGCTCACCCCCGGGACAACTCAATCAGCCCCAGCATTTT
TRBV7-9,many,TRBJ2-7,.,CASSLSQGAYEQYF,TGTGCCAGCAGCTTGAGTCAGGGAGCCTACGAGCAGTACTTC
TRBV10-3,many,TRBJ1-2,.,CAISTGYGYTF,TGTGCCATCAGTACGGGCTATGGCTACACCTTC
TRBV27,many,TRBJ1-3,.,CASSLSAGPGNTIYF,TGTGCCAGCAGTTTATCGGCAGGGCCCGGAAACACCATATATTTT
TRBV20-1,many,TRBJ1-1,.,CSASVVRDTEAFF,TGCAGTGCTTCAGTTGTCCGGGACACTGAAGCTTTCTTT
TRBV29-1,many,TRBJ2-7,TRBD1,CSVEDPSRDRGYEQYF,TGCAGCGTTGAAGATCCCTCGCGGGACAGGGGATACGAGCAGTACTTC
TRBV20-1,many,TRBJ2-5,.,CSARSYQETQYF,TGCAGTGCTAGGTCGTACCAAGAGACCCAGTACTTC
TRBV24-1,many,TRBJ2-2,TRBD2,CATSGAGEGELFF,TGTGCCACCAGTGGGGCGGGAGAAGGGGAGCTGTTTTTT
TRBV29-1,many,TRBJ1-2,.,CSVEDPAGMNNYGYTF,TGCAGCGTTGAAGATCCGGCAGGGATGAATAACTATGGCTACACCTTC
TRBV4-2,many,TRBJ2-7,TRBD1,CASSQGTGAGEQYF,TGTGCCAGCAGCCAAGGGACAGGGGCTGGCGAGCAGTACTTC
TRBV20-1,many,TRBJ2-7,TRBD1,CSARKAPAGGTLYEQYF,TGCAGTGCTAGGAAGGCCCCCGCAGGGGGTACCCTCTACGAGCAGTACTTC
TRBV5-6,many,TRBJ2-6,TRBD1,CASSFLDRELPGANVLTF,TGTGCCAGCAGCTTTCTGGACAGGGAATTACCTGGGGCCAACGTCCTGACTTTC
TRBV4-2,many,TRBJ1-5,TRBD1,CASSQDEWLGQGQGQPQHF,TGTGCCAGCAGCCAAGATGAATGGTTGGGCCAGGGACAGGGTCAGCCCCAGCATTTT
TRBV5-1,many,TRBJ2-3,.,CASSQGGRPYTDTQYF,TGCGCCAGCAGCCAGGGGGGACGGCCCTACACAGATACGCAGTATTTT
TRBV7-8,.,TRBJ2-3,TRBD1,CASSSTGQGLGTDTQYF,TGTGCCAGCAGCTCAACCGGACAGGGGCTTGGCACAGATACGCAGTATTTT
TRBV7-2,.,TRBJ2-5,.,CASSLPFGETQYF,TGTGCCAGCAGCCTACCTTTTGGAGAGACCCAGTACTTC
TRBV6-5,many,TRBJ1-1,.,CASSNIRGLYTEAFF,TGTGCCAGCAGTAACATTAGGGGTCTTTACACTGAAGCTTTCTTT
TRBV4-3,many,TRBJ1-2,.,CASSTQGNYGYTF,TGCGCCAGCAGCACACAGGGTAACTATGGCTACACCTTC
TRBV6-5,many,TRBJ1-3,.,CASNSGNTIYF,TGTGCCAGCAACTCTGGAAACACCATATATTTT
TRBV18,.,TRBJ2-6,.,CASSPRPSGANVLTF,TGTGCCAGCTCCCCTAGGCCGTCTGGGGCCAACGTCCTGACTTTC
TRBV10-3,many,TRBJ1-6,.,CAIRADLRSSPLHF,TGTGCCATCAGAGCCGACCTGCGGAGTTCACCCCTCCACTTT
TRBV5-1,many,TRBJ2-2,.,CASSLRDPTGELFF,TGCGCCAGCAGCTTAAGGGATCCCACCGGGGAGCTGTTTTTT
TRBV7-2,few,TRBJ2-5,TRBD1,CASSLSHTGGAETQYF,TGTGCCAGCAGCTTATCGCATACAGGGGGCGCGGAGACCCAGTACTTC
TRBV11-2,many,TRBJ1-4,TRBD1,CASSLSTGTNEKLFF,TGTGCCAGCAGCCTATCGACAGGGACTAATGAAAAACTGTTTTTT
TRBV6-1,many,TRBJ2-5,.,CASRVRVPETQYF,TGTGCCAGCAGGGTCAGGGTTCCGGAGACCCAGTACTTC
TRBV6-5,.,TRBJ2-1,.,CASSYRAVVMLSYNEQFF,TGTGCCAGCAGTTACAGAGCTGTGGTAATGCTCTCTTACAATGAGCAGTTCTTC
TRBV11-2,many,TRBJ1-3,.,CASQGGPSGNTIYF,TGTGCCAGCCAGGGAGGGCCCTCTGGAAACACCATATATTTT
TRBV27,.,TRBJ2-7,TRBD2,CASSGGSSTYEQYF,TGTGCCAGCAGCGGGGGGTCCAGCACCTACGAGCAGTACTTC
TRBV6-5,.,TRBJ1-2,.,CASSSDPTLGYTF,TGTGCCAGCAGTTCGGACCCAACCCTGGGCTACACCTTC
TRBV24-1,many,TRBJ2-1,.,CATSDSTGLDEQFF,TGTGCCACCAGTGACTCTACAGGGTTGGATGAGCAGTTCTTC
TRBV9,many,TRBJ1-6,TRBD1,CASSTRSQGANSPLHF,TGTGCCAGCAGCACCCGTTCACAGGGGGCGAATTCACCCCTCCACTTT
TRBV20-1,many,TRBJ2-5,.,CSAIRRVPPRETQYF,TGCAGTGCTATCCGAAGGGTCCCTCCGCGGGAGACCCAGTACTTC
TRBV6-2/TRBV6-3,many,TRBJ2-7,TRBD1,CASSATGELLHEQYF,TGTGCCAGCAGCGCAACAGGGGAGCTCCTCCACGAGCAGTACTTC
TRBV6-5,many,TRBJ2-7,.,CASSYSRAPKTEQYF,TGTGCCAGCAGTTACTCGAGGGCCCCCAAGACGGAGCAGTACTTC
TRBV7-9,many,TRBJ2-7,.,CASSRPGSYEQYF,TGTGCCAGCAGCCGACCGGGATCCTACGAGCAGTACTTC
TRBV7-2,many,TRBJ2-7,.,CASSLDPRSSYEQYF,TGTGCCAGCAGCTTAGATCCCCGGAGCTCCTACGAGCAGTACTTC
TRBV27,.,TRBJ2-5,TRBD1,CASSFSGQGETQYF,TGTGCCAGCAGTTTCTCCGGACAGGGAGAGACCCAGTACTTC
TRBV5-5,many,TRBJ2-5,.,CASSFILERGETQYF,TGTGCCAGCAGCTTCATACTTGAGAGAGGGGAGACCCAGTACTTC
TRBV18,many,TRBJ2-7,TRBD1,CASSDRAPGYEQYF,TGTGCCAGTTCGGACAGGGCCCCTGGCTACGAGCAGTACTTC
TRBV30,few,TRBJ2-6,.,CAWSLEAAITSGANVLTF,TGTGCCTGGAGCCTAGAGGCAGCCATCACCTCTGGGGCCAACGTCCTGACTTTC
TRBV10-3,many,TRBJ2-7,.,CAISESIGSDLQRGRAYEQYF,TGTGCCATCAGTGAGTCGATAGGCTCGGACCTTCAAAGGGGACGGGCCTACGAGCAGTACTTC
TRBV12-3/TRBV12-4,many,TRBJ1-1,.,CASSLGDSRLLEAFF,TGTGCCAGCAGTTTAGGCGATTCTCGGTTACTTGAAGCTTTCTTT
TRBV10-3,many,TRBJ2-1,.,CAISPSLNEQFF,TGTGCCATCAGCCCCTCACTCAATGAGCAGTTCTTC
TRBV7-2,many,TRBJ1-2,TRBD1,CASSRTGSQYGYTF,TGTGCCAGCAGCCGGACAGGGTCCCAGTATGGCTACACCTTC
TRBV7-9,many,TRBJ2-1,.,CASSREEGTRGNEQFF,TGTGCCAGCAGCCGCGAGGAGGGGACCCGAGGGAATGAGCAGTTCTTC
TRBV6-4,many,TRBJ2-1,TRBD2,CASSETSGRANEQFF,TGTGCCAGCAGTGAGACTAGCGGGAGGGCAAATGAGCAGTTCTTC
TRBV3-1,many,TRBJ2-7,.,CASSQSFYEQYF,TGTGCCAGCAGCCAGTCCTTCTACGAGCAGTACTTC
TRBV28,many,TRBJ2-5,.,CASSHLSTGTDETQYF,TGTGCCAGCAGTCACTTAAGCACCGGGACTGATGAGACCCAGTACTTC
TRBV11-2,many,TRBJ2-4,.,CASSAGLYRPKNIQYF,TGTGCCAGCAGCGCGGGACTTTACCGACCCAAAAACATTCAGTACTTC
TRBV6-1,many,TRBJ1-5,.,CASRNQGSNQPQHF,TGTGCCAGCAGAAATCAGGGGTCGAATCAGCCCCAGCATTTT
TRBV20-1,many,TRBJ2-5,.,CSARRGGETQYF,TGCAGTGCTAGAAGGGGGGGAGAGACCCAGTACTTC
TRBV12-3/TRBV12-4,.,TRBJ2-4,TRBD1,CASSLRQGAKNIQYF,TGTGCCAGCAGCCTAAGACAGGGAGCCAAAAACATTCAGTACTTC
TRBV19,.,TRBJ2-7,.,CAIMDGFGEQYF,TGTGCCATCATGGATGGGTTCGGCGAGCAGTACTTC
TRBV25-1,.,TRBJ1-2,.,CASSVASNGYTF,TGTGCCAGCAGTGTAGCAAGTAATGGCTACACCTTC